This T cell receptor beta chain is from a study of T cells after yellow fever vaccination. Study outcomes and limitations: A secondary response was less intense yet reached its peak sooner, at day 5 versus 15.

The V end was cut by 1 base, the J end by 5 bases, with 7 bases between. This CDR3 comprises 13 residues. Germline V gene sequence: CDR1 SGHTA, CDR2 FQGNSA. Researchers made TCR cDNA using 5'RACE template switching, and this step added a universal primer site and UMIs. TCRdb fed the 5' RACE reads into MiXCR, producing one record per CDR3 protein. This sample carries more than 300,000 distinct CDR3 sequences, roughly 7% of them seen once, and the ten largest clones take 18%. On this clonotype itself: What it recognizes is unknown.

The sequencing used PBMCs, collected approximately 40 days after the first yellow fever vaccination. V and J are TRBV7-2 and TRBJ2-3, with D uncertain. This clonotype was obtained from a man aged 18 to 35 who received the YFV17D yellow fever vaccine. The CDR3 reads CASSLEEEDTQYF. CDR3 sequence (DNA): TGTGCCAGCAGCTTAGAGGAAGAAGATACGCAGTATTTT.